Below are 31 T cell receptor beta chains sequenced from a single sample in a study of Graves' ophthalmopathy and Graves' hyperthyroidism. RNA transcripts provided the template for amplifying TCR beta CDR3 regions. RT-PCR with HTBI primers came first, then second-round multiplex PCR. TCRdb used MiXCR to reprocess the multiplex PCR reads, holding one entry per CDR3 protein. The sample records around 1,000,000 distinct CDR3 sequences, 35% to 45% being singletons. Sequences were obtained from peripheral blood or thyroid tissue (not recorded which). The receptor source for this set is an adult man with Graves' hyperthyroidism.

This clonotype was picked up many times. This chain connects TRBV19 to TRBJ1-2; D call uncertain. Germline V gene lookup returns CDR1 LNHDA and CDR2 SQIVND (reference sequence). V lost 4 bases and J lost 5, with 14 bases in between. The CDR3 consists of 14 residues. CDR3 amino acids: CASSNGLRPYGYTF. DNA of the CDR3: TGTGCCAGTAGTAATGGCCTGCGACCTTATGGCTACACCTTC. The variable domain in full, completed from reference TRBV19 and TRBJ1-2, reads DGGITQSPKYLFRKEGQNVTLSCEQNLNHDAMYWYRQDPGQGLRLIYYSQIVNDFQKGDIAEGYSVSREKKESFPLTVTSAQKNPTAFYLCASSNGLRPYGYTFGSGTRLTVV.

The chain carries TRBV6-6 and TRBJ1-1, with D perhaps TRBD1 (5 bases). Trimming pared 11 bases from V and 2 bases from J, leaving 9 bases between. The CDR3 spans 11 residues. CDR1 is MNHNY, CDR2 SVGAGI, per germline (reference sequence). CDR3 in DNA: TGTGCCGCGACAGTCAACACTGAAGCTTTCTTT. Protein product: CAATVNTEAFF.

This clonotype came up many times. The rearrangement uses TRBV7-8 and TRBJ1-5; D gene unclear. V was pared by 6 bases and J by 9 bases, with 18 bases between. The CDR3 totals 14 residues. Germline V gene data show CDR1 as SGHVS and CDR2 as FQNEAQ. CDR3 DNA sequence: TGTGCCAGCAGTAGCGCTCCATCGGATCGGCCCCAGCATTTT. Protein sequence: CASSSAPSDRPQHF.

This chain uses TRBV29-1 with TRBJ2-5; the D gene is possibly TRBD1 (5 bases). The length of the CDR3 is 12 residues. Trimming removed 8 bases at V and 5 bases at J, with 15 bases between. CDR1 and CDR2 from the germline V gene are SQVTM and ANQGSEA. The CDR3 here is CSSRQSRETQYF. The CDR3 bases are TGCAGCAGTCGACAGAGCCGGGAGACCCAGTACTTC.

This clonotype was detected ten times or more. The chain has TRBV29-1 and TRBJ2-7; TRBD2 matches at 7 bases. J gave up 0 bases and V 5 bases, and 4 bases lay outside the gene matches. Germline V gives CDR1 SQVTM, CDR2 ANQGSEA. CDR3 size: 13 residues. CDR3 DNA sequence: TGCAGCGTTCTCTGGGACTACTCCTACGAGCAGTACTTC. The encoded protein is CSVLWDYSYEQYF.

In this sample, this clonotype turned up many times. V usage is TRBV7-9 and J usage is TRBJ1-4, with D hard to call. V shed 5 bases and J shed 8 bases, with 24 bases lying between them. CDR3 length equals 17 residues. Germline CDR1 is SEHNR and CDR2 is FQNEAQ (reference sequence). Written as DNA, the CDR3 is TGTGCCAGCAGCCCACCGTCCGGGCGGGCCGCGGAGGAAAAACTGTTTTTT. Protein sequence: CASSPPSGRAAEEKLFF.

This clonotype came up many times. The chain uses TRBV7-2 and TRBJ1-2; D gene unclear. From germline, CDR1 is SGHTA and CDR2 FQGNSA. V lost 1 base to trimming and J lost 6 bases, with 6 bases between them. There are 12 residues in the CDR3. Here the CDR3 DNA reads TGTGCCAGCAGCTTAGGTCTCCATGGCTACACCTTC. It encodes CASSLGLHGYTF.

This clonotype was counted ten times or more. The J gene is TRBJ2-7, the V gene TRBV7-9; TRBD1 might be the D (5 bases). V lost 5 bases and J 0 bases, leaving 11 bases between the germline ends. This CDR3 comprises 14 residues. Germline V gene data show CDR1 as SEHNR and CDR2 as FQNEAQ (reference sequence). The CDR3 spells CASSPGSVSYEQYF. The CDR3 nucleotides read TGTGCCAGCAGCCCAGGGTCAGTCTCCTACGAGCAGTACTTC.

CDR3 bases: TGTGCCAGCACCCCTCTCGGGGCTGGAAACACCATATATTTT. Translation: CASTPLGAGNTIYF. The J gene is TRBJ1-3, the V gene TRBV12-3 or TRBV12-4, with D unclear. The CDR3 spans 14 residues. Trimming pared 7 bases from V and 2 bases from J, leaving 12 bases between.

This chain links TRBV7-9 with TRBJ1-4, with D possibly TRBD1 on 6 matching bases. Germline lookup yields CDR1 SEHNR and CDR2 FQNEAQ (reference sequence). The CDR3 has 14 amino acids. Trimming took 2 bases from V and 7 from J, leaving 11 bases between them. The CDR3 DNA sequence: TGTGCCAGCAGCTTACCTACAGGGCCTGAAAAACTGTTTTTT. It is translated as CASSLPTGPEKLFF.

This clonotype was counted a few times. This sequence joins TRBV4-1 and TRBJ2-7; D call uncertain. Germline-derived CDR1 and CDR2 are MGHRA and YSYEKL. This CDR3 has 14 amino acids. Trimming removed 1 base from V and 3 bases from J, with 10 bases in between. The CDR3 nucleotides read TGCGCCAGCAGCCAAGCCGATCGGGTCTACGAGCAGTACTTC. Its translation is CASSQADRVYEQYF.

This clonotype was detected many times. The chain employs TRBV10-3 and TRBJ1-1, with D tentatively TRBD1 (6 bases). Germline V gives CDR1 ENHRY, CDR2 SYGVKD. Trimming cost V 3 bases and J 10 bases, with 18 bases left between them. The CDR3 length is 14 residues. CDR3 sequence: CAISEQIEEGGAFF. The CDR3 DNA sequence: TGTGCCATCAGTGAACAAATAGAGGAAGGGGGAGCTTTCTTT.

This rearrangement joins TRBV9 to TRBJ1-5; a possible D gene is TRBD1 (6 bases). Germline V gene lookup returns CDR1 SGDLS and CDR2 YYNGEE. V dropped 4 bases and J dropped 6 bases, with 17 bases sitting between them. The CDR3 loop spans 15 amino acids. The CDR3 DNA reads TGTGCCAGCAGCCTACAGGGCTTACCTGTTCAGCCCCAGCATTTT. It codes for CASSLQGLPVQPQHF.

This clonotype was counted ten times or more. The genes are TRBV20-1 and TRBJ1-5; 7 bases are shared with TRBD1. Germline V gene data show CDR1 as DFQATT and CDR2 as SNEGSKA (reference sequence). The CDR3 runs 13 residues. The trim removed 3 bases at V and 5 bases at J, leaving 4 bases unmatched. CDR3: CSASTQGDQPQHF. DNA for the CDR3: TGCAGTGCTAGTACCCAGGGGGATCAGCCCCAGCATTTT.

This clonotype was detected ten times or more. V and J are TRBV29-1 and TRBJ1-5; possible D gene TRBD1, 6 bases. This CDR3 contains 16 residues. Trimming removed 4 bases at V and 0 bases at J, with 16 bases between. CDR1 is SQVTM and CDR2 is ANQGSEA in the germline V gene. CDR3 DNA sequence: TGCAGCGTTGTGTTTGTGGGGGCCAATAGCAATCAGCCCCAGCATTTT. Translation gives CSVVFVGANSNQPQHF.

This clonotype has a count of ten or more. This chain uses TRBV29-1 with TRBJ2-7, with D possibly matching TRBD2 (5 bases). The germline V and J ends were trimmed by 6 bases and 3 bases, with 15 bases remaining between them. The CDR3 has 13 residues. Germline assignment: CDR1 SQVTM and CDR2 ANQGSEA. CDR3 sequence: CSVRGGERYEQYF. CDR3 nucleotide sequence: TGCAGCGTCCGGGGTGGGGAACGCTACGAGCAGTACTTC.

J is TRBJ2-5 and V is TRBV29-1, with 14 bases lining up with TRBD2. The CDR3 has 15 residues. V dropped 1 base and J dropped 4; count of bases not matched to a gene: 2. Germline lookup yields CDR1 SQVTM and CDR2 ANQGSEA. CDR3 bases: TGCAGCGTTGAAGCAGGGACTAGCGGGGGAGAGACCCAGTACTTC. This encodes CSVEAGTSGGETQYF. The entire variable domain, with the rest obtained from reference TRBV29-1 and TRBJ2-5, is as follows: SAVISQKPSRDICQRGTSLTIQCQVDSQVTMMFWYRQQPGQSLTLIATANQGSEATYESGFVIDKFPISRPNLTFSTLTVSNMSPEDSSIYLCSVEAGTSGGETQYFGPGTRLLVL.

J is TRBJ1-2 and V is TRBV12-3 or TRBV12-4; weak D call: TRBD1 (6 bases). V lost 4 bases to trimming and J lost 7 bases, with 16 bases between them. The CDR3 runs 14 residues. The CDR3 region has the DNA TGTGCCAGCAGTTCCTCCTGGGGGCCAGGTGGCTACACCTTC. This encodes CASSSSWGPGGYTF.

As regards this clonotype: This may be a read error, as it is one base from a much larger clone. This chain connects TRBV6-1 to TRBJ2-5, with 7 positions matching TRBD1. The CDR3 runs to 15 residues. CDR1 and CDR2 (germline): MNHNS, SASEGT. The CDR3 spells CAGSHELGQQETQYF. As DNA, the CDR3 is TGTGCCGGCAGCCACGAGCTGGGACAGCAAGAGACCCAGTACTTC.

This clonotype was seen at least ten times. The rearrangement joins TRBV20-1 to TRBJ2-6; no clear D. This CDR3 region has 17 residues. Germline V gene sequence: CDR1 DFQATT, CDR2 SNEGSKA (reference sequence). The ends were cut back, 6 bases at V and 0 bases at J, with 18 bases in the middle. The CDR3 nucleotides read TGCAGTGCAGGGCCCTCGGCAGGAAGCTCTGGGGCCAACGTCCTGACTTTC. Translating it yields CSAGPSAGSSGANVLTF.

This clonotype was counted only a few times. This chain links TRBV2 with TRBJ1-5; possibly TRBD1 for D (6 bases). CDR1 SNHLY and CDR2 FYNNEI come from the germline V gene. The CDR3 has 14 residues. Trimming removed 2 bases from V and 11 bases from J, with 16 bases in between. CDR3 nucleotide sequence: TGTGCCAGCAGTGAAAACAGGGCCTTAGAAGCCCAGCATTTT. It encodes CASSENRALEAQHF.

In regard to this clonotype: A read error may be the cause here, since a much bigger clone is one base away. The rearrangement uses TRBV2 and TRBJ2-7; TRBD1 matches 9 bases. Germline V gene lookup returns CDR1 SNHLY and CDR2 FYNNEI. V dropped 4 bases and J dropped 6; count of bases not matched to a gene: 10. The CDR3 contains 15 residues. CDR3 coding DNA: TGTGCCAGCAGTGTAGCCGGGACAGGGAACGTCGAGCAGTACTTC. Its protein product is CASSVAGTGNVEQYF.

This clonotype has just a few counts. J is TRBJ1-1 and V is TRBV7-9; no clear D gene. CDR1 is SEHNR and CDR2 is FQNEAQ in the germline V gene (reference sequence). The CDR3 is 15 residues long. The V and J ends lost 1 base and 1 base respectively, with 10 bases between them. CDR3 bases: TGTGCCAGCAGCTTAGGGTCACGGAGGAACACTGAAGCTTTCTTT. Residues: CASSLGSRRNTEAFF.

About this clonotype: The junction and the germline gene differ at one end; a read error may be behind it. The chain links TRBV12-3 or TRBV12-4 to TRBJ1-2; D is possibly TRBD1 (6 bases). The CDR3 loop spans 9 amino acids. The CDR3 bases are TGTGCCAGCAGTTTGGGGGGCTCCTTC. The encoded protein is CASSLGGSF.

This clonotype was detected ten times or more. The CDR3 sequence: CASSQVGGENTEAFF. DNA of the CDR3: TGCGCCAGCAGCCAAGTTGGGGGAGAGAACACTGAAGCTTTCTTT. V and J are TRBV4-3 and TRBJ1-1; maybe TRBD1 (5 bases). The CDR3 has 15 residues. V was pared by 1 base and J by 1 base, with 10 bases between. Germline-derived CDR1 and CDR2 are LGHNA and YSLEER.

Only a few counts were recorded for this clonotype. The chain carries TRBV6-5 and TRBJ1-1; D possibly corresponds to TRBD1 (6 bases). CDR1 is MNHEY and CDR2 is SVGAGI in the germline V gene. Trimming removed 6 bases from V and 3 bases from J, with 17 bases in between. The CDR3 consists of 15 residues. The CDR3 coding sequence is TGTGCCAGCAGATCACAGGGAAGGGTGGACACTGAAGCTTTCTTT. This sequence encodes CASRSQGRVDTEAFF.

This clonotype came up many times. The chain employs TRBV5-1 and TRBJ1-5; D is unresolved. CDR3 length: 13 amino acids. Trimming shortened V by 3 bases and J by 5 bases, and 9 bases separated the two germline ends. Germline V gene lookup returns CDR1 SGHRS and CDR2 YFSETQ. CDR3 nucleotide sequence: TGCGCCAGCAGCTCGTGGATAGATCAGCCCCAGCATTTT. Its translation: CASSSWIDQPQHF.

Remarks on this clonotype: A read error is possible here, since a much larger clone lies one base away. Without the conserved terminal phenylalanine or tryptophan, this CDR3 likely stems from a read error. This sequence joins TRBV5-1 and TRBJ2-7, with D possibly TRBD1 on 6 matching bases. V lost 3 bases and J 3 bases, leaving 16 bases between the germline ends. The germline V gene encodes CDR1 SGHRS and CDR2 YFSETQ. The CDR3 runs 15 residues. In nucleotides, the CDR3 is TGCGCCAGCAGCTGGAGACAGGATCCTTACTACGAGCAGTACCTC. This sequence encodes CASSWRQDPYYEQYL.

This clonotype showed up many times. The gene calls are TRBV19 and TRBJ1-1; 11 bases agree with TRBD1. V lost 1 base and J lost 4; bases outside the gene matches: 2. In germline, CDR1 is LNHDA, CDR2 SQIVND (reference sequence). This CDR3 comprises 15 residues. The CDR3 DNA reads as TGTGCCAGTAGTATAGGGACAGGGGGCATCACTGAAGCTTTCTTT. It encodes CASSIGTGGITEAFF.

The chain employs TRBV7-2 and TRBJ1-2; no definite D call. V was shortened by 5 bases and J by 8 bases, with 18 bases between the two germline ends. This CDR3 comprises 14 residues. Germline-derived CDR1 and CDR2 are SGHTA and FQGNSA. CDR3 bases: TGTGCCAGCAGCCCAAGGGCACGGACCCTAGGCTACACCTTC. This translates into CASSPRARTLGYTF.

This clonotype was detected many times. The rearrangement joins TRBV20-1 to TRBJ2-7, with 10 bases that match TRBD2. This CDR3 comprises 14 residues. Germline V CDR1 and CDR2: DFQATT, SNEGSKA (reference sequence). With 3 bases clipped from V and 2 bases from J, the junction kept 4 bases outside the gene matches. In DNA form, the CDR3 reads TGCAGTGCTAGTCTACTAGCGGGGCCCTACGAGCAGTACTTC. Amino acids: CSASLLAGPYEQYF.